The rows below give T cell receptor beta chains drawn from one sample of a study of T cell repertoires in cytomegalovirus infection. TCRdb re-analysed the reads in MiXCR, keeping a single row per CDR3 protein. The table has hundreds of thousands of distinct CDR3 sequences, less than 20% seen once. Sequenced: PBMCs. All receptors derive from a human donor in good health (CMV status not recorded). Some clones in this sample may be carry-over from other donors' samples. Both conserved end residues are trimmed from each CDR3.

>TRBJ2-7|TRBV7-9
ASSPGRRSSYEQY
>TRBJ2-7|TRBV20-1
SAAPRGYEQY
>TRBJ2-7|TRBV19
ASTDRYEQY
>TRBJ2-3|TRBV6-5
ASSYSGYTDTQY
>TRBJ2-5|TRBV25-1
ASIQGGKETQY
>TRBJ2-5|TRBV15
ATSGVVQETQY
>TRBJ2-5|TRBV29-1
SVQVLGIGTQY
>TRBJ2-3|TRBV18
ASSPWDARTSGGQLSQY
>TRBJ1-6|TRBV20-1
SAGTGYASPLH
>TRBJ2-3|TRBV7-2
ASSLGQYTQY
>TRBJ1-2|TRBV28
ASSLRGHGYGYT
>TRBJ2-2|TRBV19
ASTLAGVTTGELF
>TRBJ2-1|TRBV11-2
ASSPVASSGIAYNEQF
>TRBJ2-1|TRBV11-2
ASSLERTDNEQF
>TRBJ1-5|TRBV12-3/TRBV12-4
ASSPPQVNQPQH
>TRBJ2-5|TRBV7-2
ASSLEFLADQETQY
>TRBJ2-7|TRBV28
ASSLEYLSGYSYEQY
>TRBJ1-5|TRBV7-9
ASSSQGPDQPQH
>TRBJ2-3|TRBV24-1
ATRRGTDTQY
>TRBJ2-5|TRBV7-2
ASSPAGQGVQETQY
>TRBJ1-1|TRBV18
ASSRRGTGEKGTEAF
>TRBJ2-1|TRBV7-2
ASSFSGGGNNEQF